This T cell receptor beta chain came from a study of vaccination effects on CD4 cells after COVID-19. About the research overall: With the ViraFEST assay, the study expanded antigen-specific CD4+ T cells using viral peptide pools, then sequenced them.

With regard to this clone: Its antigen is currently unknown.

Clones were read by immunoSEQ multiplex PCR, and TCRdb kept only the in-frame ones, dropping some. The data hold about 70,000 clones, with roughly three quarters observed a single time. Isolating CD4+ T cells followed ten to eleven days of culture. Trimming shortened V by 3 bases and J by 3 bases, and 8 bases separated the two germline ends. The CDR3 is 13 amino acids. Germline assignment: CDR1 MRHNA and CDR2 SNTAGT. Study findings and constraints: Healthy vaccinees' vaccine-induced clones included only 1 of 255 cross-reacting with common cold coronaviruses. Substantial clonal contraction characterized both infection- and vaccine-induced clones late after vaccination.

Sequences were derived from CD4+ T cells from PBMCs cultured without peptide, sampled before COVID-19 vaccination. The chain links TRBV6-4 to TRBJ1-1; D gene ambiguous. The TCR sequence derives from a human donor who received a COVID-19 vaccine. The CDR3 reads CASSERVDTEAFF. The DNA for the CDR3 is TGTGCCAGCAGTGAGAGAGTGGACACTGAAGCTTTCTTT.